The entry below describes one T cell receptor (beta chain). Its antigen is currently unknown. Germline V gene data show CDR1 as ENHRY and CDR2 as SYGVKD. The V and J ends lost 5 bases and 6 bases, in that order; junction bases with no gene match: 6. The CDR3 length is 14 residues. The data belong to a study of CD8+ T cells in alopecia areata. Treatment denoted: oral pan-JAK inhibitor, 5-10 mg twice daily. Alopecia areata patients provided lesional scalp punch biopsies and peripheral blood, both collected for the study. PBMCs yielded sorted CD4+ and CD8+ T cells. Sequencing used cDNA as its template, made by extracting RNA and reverse transcribing it. Some clones are missing from TCRdb's copy, which holds only in-frame ones; the method was immunoSEQ multiplex PCR. The sample lists 150,000 to 200,000 clones, just under 65% seen once, with approximately 1.3% in the top ten. General study findings and limits: It was lesional scalp, especially alopecia totalis/universalis, that showed higher clonality than normal scalp. In scalp and blood, many expanded lesional clones persisted during tofacitinib.

Sequences were derived from CD4+ T cells sorted from blood, sampled around week 49, from a patient treated with tofacitinib. The receptor comes from a human donor with alopecia areata. The chain has TRBV10-3 and TRBJ2-7, with 11 positions matching TRBD2. The CDR3 DNA reads as TGTGCCATCAGTTCGGGACTAGCGGAGATCGAGCAGTACTTC. Protein: CAISSGLAEIEQYF.